These 23 T cell receptor beta chains originate from one sample sequenced in a study of early T cells in non-severe SARS-CoV-2 infection. Each CDR3 protein is one row after TCRdb ran MiXCR on the 5' RACE reads. The repertoire has around 70,000 distinct CDR3 sequences, roughly a tenth of them found once; the top ten carry around 6.4%. Input material: whole blood. All receptors come from an adult who was a healthcare worker with PCR-confirmed SARS-CoV-2 infection or an uninfected control (not recorded which).

The rearrangement uses TRBV11-2 and TRBJ2-1; 8 bases are a match to TRBD1. Germline CDR1 is SGHAT and CDR2 is FQNNGV. CDR3 length equals 15 residues. The V segment lost 5 bases and the J segment 3 bases; nucleotides outside the gene matches: 6. CDR3 amino acids: CASSRLGQDYNEQFF. The CDR3 nucleotides read TGTGCCAGCAGCCGTCTGGGACAGGACTACAATGAGCAGTTCTTC. Using reference TRBV11-2 and TRBJ2-1 for the parts outside the CDR3, the full variable domain is EAGVAQSPRYKIIEKRQSVAFWCNPISGHATLYWYQQILGQGPKLLIQFQNNGVVDDSQLPKDRFSAERLKGVDSTLKIQPAKLEDSAVYLCASSRLGQDYNEQFFGPGTRLTVL.

This chain connects TRBV4-3 to TRBJ2-7; 9 nucleotides align to TRBD1. The CDR3 covers 17 residues. The V gene's germline CDR1 is LGHNA and CDR2 YSLEER. The trim removed 4 bases at V and 5 bases at J, leaving 15 bases unmatched. CDR3 in amino acids: CASSPSRRGQGFNEQYF. The CDR3 bases are TGCGCCAGCAGCCCCTCAAGAAGGGGACAGGGATTCAACGAGCAGTACTTC.

This clonotype was detected only a few times. The chain has TRBV2 and TRBJ1-5; 7 nucleotides align to TRBD1. Germline CDR1 reads SNHLY; CDR2 reads FYNNEI. Germline trimming cut 8 bases from V and 4 bases from J; bases unmatched to any gene: 5. The CDR3 is 13 amino acids. This CDR3 is CASDDRDNQPQHF. The DNA of the CDR3 is TGTGCCAGCGATGACAGGGATAATCAGCCCCAGCATTTT.

This clonotype was counted at least ten times. This chain's CDR3 is CASSPFTGRNNNEQFF. The CDR3 DNA sequence: TGTGCCAGCAGCCCTTTTACCGGGAGGAATAATAATGAGCAGTTCTTC. The rearrangement links TRBV6-5 to TRBJ2-1; 7 positions match TRBD2. This CDR3 has 16 residues. V gave up 6 bases and J gave up 7 bases; unmatched junction bases: 15. From germline, CDR1 is MNHEY and CDR2 SVGAGI.

This clonotype was seen more than once but under ten times. The rearrangement links TRBV7-9 to TRBJ1-2; D remains unclear. The CDR3 sequence is 14 residues long. The germline CDR1 and CDR2 sequences are SEHNR and FQNEAQ (reference sequence). V was shortened by 4 bases and J by 2 bases, with 11 bases between the two germline ends. DNA for the CDR3: TGTGCCAGCAGCTCCTCGACGATAAACTATGGCTACACCTTC. Translated: CASSSSTINYGYTF.

A few counts support this clonotype. V usage is TRBV7-9 and J usage is TRBJ2-7; perhaps TRBD2 as D (7 bases). Trimming left V 6 bases short and J 7 bases short, with 13 bases between. This CDR3 has 12 amino acids. Germline CDR1 reads SEHNR; CDR2 reads FQNEAQ (reference sequence). The CDR3 reads CASRGGAGEQYF. The CDR3 DNA follows: TGTGCCAGCAGAGGGGGGGCCGGAGAGCAGTACTTC.

This clonotype appeared a few times. This rearrangement joins TRBV28 to TRBJ2-3; TRBD2 aligns across 7 bases. CDR3 length equals 13 residues. The trim removed 4 bases at V and 11 bases at J, leaving 9 bases unmatched. Germline CDR1 MDHEN, CDR2 SYDVKM. CDR3 coding DNA: TGTGCCAGCAGTTCCCTGGGACTACATAGGCAGTATTTT. Protein sequence: CASSSLGLHRQYF.

This clonotype was counted only a few times. The chain uses TRBV10-3 and TRBJ2-1; 11 nucleotides agree with TRBD2. The CDR3 extends over 16 amino acids. V was pared by 6 bases and J by 8 bases, with 12 bases of the junction left unmatched. CDR1 and CDR2 from the germline V gene are ENHRY and SYGVKD. The DNA of the CDR3 is TGTGCCATCAGCCGAACCACTAGCGGGAGAGGCGATGAGCAGTTCTTC. Amino acids: CAISRTTSGRGDEQFF.

Only a few counts were recorded for this clonotype. The chain carries TRBV28 and TRBJ1-2; no definite D call. This CDR3 comprises 12 residues. V was cut by 10 bases and J by 5 bases, with 14 bases left in between. CDR1 is MDHEN and CDR2 is SYDVKM in the germline V gene. Written as DNA, the CDR3 is TGTGCCACCCAGCCGGGCTCTTATGGCTACACCTTC. Its protein product is CATQPGSYGYTF.

This clonotype showed up just once. The J gene is TRBJ2-5, the V gene TRBV11-2, with 7 bases identical to TRBD2. Germline values: CDR1 SGHAT, CDR2 FQNNGV. V dropped 5 bases and J dropped 1; count of bases not matched to a gene: 4. CDR3 size: 14 residues. The CDR3 reads CASSPIAGQETQYF. CDR3 nucleotides: TGTGCCAGCAGCCCAATAGCGGGCCAAGAGACCCAGTACTTC.

This clonotype was observed a handful of times. The chain employs TRBV9 and TRBJ2-7; 7 nucleotides match TRBD2. This CDR3 contains 14 residues. Germline V CDR1 and CDR2: SGDLS, YYNGEE. V was clipped by 0 bases and J by 3 bases; unmatched bases: 3. The DNA of the CDR3 is TGTGCCAGCAGCGTAGAAGCGGGATACTACGAGCAGTACTTC. The encoded protein is CASSVEAGYYEQYF.

This clonotype was detected many times. The chain is built from TRBV7-9 and TRBJ2-1; D may be TRBD2 (5 bases). In germline, CDR1 is SEHNR, CDR2 FQNEAQ (reference sequence). V was cut by 5 bases and J by 7 bases, with 6 bases left in between. The length of the CDR3 is 11 residues. As DNA, the CDR3 is TGTGCCAGCAGCAGAGGGAATGAGCAGTTCTTC. It yields the protein CASSRGNEQFF.

This clonotype showed up many times. The rearrangement links TRBV7-6 to TRBJ2-1; possible D gene TRBD1, 6 bases. CDR3 size: 14 residues. With 4 bases removed from V and 5 bases from J, the gap between germline ends came to 12 bases. CDR1 is SGHVS, CDR2 FNYEAQ, per germline. The CDR3 DNA follows: TGTGCCAGCAGCTGGTCAGGGGACAACAATGAGCAGTTCTTC. Protein sequence: CASSWSGDNNEQFF. Filled out from reference TRBV7-6 and TRBJ2-1, the complete variable domain reads GAGVSQSPRYKVTKRGQDVALRCDPISGHVSLYWYRQALGQGPEFLTYFNYEAQQDKSGLPNDRFSAERPEGSISTLTIQRTEQRDSAMYRCASSWSGDNNEQFFGPGTRLTVL.

The chain has TRBV20-1 and TRBJ1-5; D not certain. V gave up 3 bases and J gave up 4 bases, with 10 bases separating them. There are 13 residues in the CDR3. Germline CDR1 and CDR2: DFQATT and SNEGSKA (reference sequence). For the CDR3, the DNA is TGCAGTGCTAGTGCCGTGACGAATCAGCCCCAGCATTTT. This translates into CSASAVTNQPQHF.

The chain is built from TRBV12-3 or TRBV12-4 and TRBJ1-4, with TRBD1 as a possible D gene (6 bases). The CDR3 runs to 14 residues. V was clipped by 1 base and J by 9 bases, with 12 bases between them. The CDR3 region is CASSLGQGRQKLFF. The CDR3, as DNA: TGTGCCAGCAGTTTAGGGCAGGGGAGACAAAAACTGTTTTTT.

This chain joins TRBV6-1 and TRBJ1-2, with D tentatively TRBD1 (6 bases). Per the germline V gene, CDR1 is MNHNS and CDR2 is SASEGT. The CDR3 is 12 residues long. Trimming stripped 7 bases from V and 8 bases from J, with 14 bases between. The CDR3 region is CASTPGRGGYTF. Written as DNA, the CDR3 is TGTGCCAGCACTCCGGGCAGGGGCGGCTACACCTTC.

This clonotype was recorded at least ten times. This chain connects TRBV7-2 to TRBJ1-2; D call uncertain. CDR1 and CDR2 from the germline V gene are SGHTA and FQGNSA. The CDR3 sequence is 13 residues long. V lost 5 bases, J lost 6 bases, and 13 bases lay in between. The CDR3 DNA is TGTGCCAGCAGCCAGCGCAGAATTGATGGCTACACCTTC. Protein product: CASSQRRIDGYTF.

This clonotype was counted a few times. The gene calls are TRBV7-2 and TRBJ2-7, with 11 bases fitting TRBD2. From germline, CDR1 is SGHTA and CDR2 FQGNSA. The CDR3 totals 15 residues. J was trimmed by 7 bases and V by 5 bases; bases with no gene match: 10. CDR3: CASSPTTSGVVEQYF. As DNA, the CDR3 is TGTGCCAGCAGCCCAACGACTAGCGGGGTTGTGGAGCAGTACTTC.

This chain uses TRBV12-3 or TRBV12-4 with TRBJ2-7; D uncertain. The CDR3 loop spans 12 amino acids. V lost 3 bases and J lost 2, with 5 bases in between. In nucleotides, the CDR3 is TGTGCCAGCAGTTTGTTGGCCTACGAGCAGTACTTC. Encoded protein: CASSLLAYEQYF.

This clonotype came up a few times. The chain uses TRBV9 and TRBJ2-1, with D possibly TRBD1 on 5 matching bases. The CDR3 is made up of 13 amino acids. The V gene's germline CDR1 is SGDLS and CDR2 YYNGEE. Between the trimmed V and J ends, which lost 0 bases and 8 bases, there was a span of 9 bases. The CDR3 nucleotides read TGTGCCAGCAGCGTAGGCAGGGCCGATGAGCAGTTCTTC. This sequence encodes CASSVGRADEQFF.

This clonotype came up many times. The chain uses TRBV20-1 and TRBJ2-7, with D unresolved. This CDR3 comprises 14 residues. Germline values: CDR1 DFQATT, CDR2 SNEGSKA (reference sequence). Trimming removed 2 bases from V and 0 bases from J, with 11 bases in between. The CDR3 sequence is CSARQTYSSYEQYF. CDR3 nucleotide sequence: TGCAGTGCTAGACAGACCTACAGCTCCTACGAGCAGTACTTC.

V and J are TRBV4-1 and TRBJ2-5; D is undetermined. V was pared by 4 bases and J by 4 bases, with 10 bases between. This CDR3 is built from 13 residues. The germline gives CDR1 MGHRA, CDR2 YSYEKL. For the CDR3, the DNA is TGCGCCAGCAGCCCCTACGCGGTAGAGACCCAGTACTTC. It yields the protein CASSPYAVETQYF.

This clonotype was detected ten times or more. This chain links TRBV12-3 or TRBV12-4 with TRBJ1-1, with D unresolved. CDR3 length: 13 amino acids. Trimming took off 7 bases at V and 5 bases at J, with 14 bases between the two ends. CDR3 nucleotide sequence: TGTGCCAGCACCCTAGGAGGGAAGACTGAAGCTTTCTTT. It specifies CASTLGGKTEAFF.